This note documents a single T cell receptor (beta chain) sequence. Some clones are missing from TCRdb's copy, which holds only in-frame ones; the method was immunoSEQ multiplex PCR. This sample has about 56,000 clones; 90% to 95% occur once, and the top ten carry about 3%. These data come from a study of technical replicates of blood from a few donors. Germline trimming cut 6 bases from V and 3 bases from J; bases unmatched to any gene: 7. The CDR3 consists of 15 residues. Germline CDR1 is MNHEY and CDR2 is SMNVEV (reference sequence). The specimen sequenced was PBMCs. V gene TRBV27 combines with J gene TRBJ1-1; 10 nucleotides agree with TRBD1. This receptor was obtained from a human donor in good health. Some clones in this sample may be carry-over from other donors' samples. In nucleotides, the CDR3 is TGTGCCAGCAGGACGACAGGGGGCAAGGACACTGAAGCTTTCTTT. Its translation: CASRTTGGKDTEAFF.